Listed below are T cell receptor beta chains from one sample, sequenced in a study of blood T cell repertoires in COVID-19. Assay: immunoSEQ multiplex PCR; the TCRdb copy retains only in-frame clones and omits some. The repertoire consists of 450,000 or so clones, with 89% occurring once and the leading ten covering under 2%. Material for sequencing was peripheral blood. These receptors were taken from a woman in her forties with COVID-19, enrolled during active disease. Both conserved end residues are part of each CDR3. Fields, in order: CDR3 protein, CDR3 DNA, V gene, clone size, D gene, J gene. D genes are given only for firm matches. Size is omitted from some rows. Given values are once, few, many or a class for expanded clones.

CAISESARTYSNQPQHF	TGTGCCATCAGTGAGTCCGCTCGTACCTATAGCAATCAGCCCCAGCATTTT	TRBV10-3	NA	NA	TRBJ1-5
CASSFLAGGSYEQYF	TGTGCCAGCAGTTTTCTAGCGGGCGGCTCCTACGAGCAGTACTTC	TRBV28	NA	TRBD2	TRBJ2-7
CASSQDRATEAFF	TGTGCCAGCAGCCAAGACAGGGCCACTGAAGCTTTCTTT	TRBV28	NA	TRBD1	TRBJ1-1
CASSLGGLAGEETQYF	TGTGCCAGCAGCTTGGGGGGACTAGCGGGGGAAGAGACCCAGTACTTC	TRBV11-1	NA	TRBD2	TRBJ2-5
CASSYSGETQYF	TGTGCCAGCAGTTACTCCGGGGAGACCCAGTACTTC	TRBV6-2/TRBV6-3	NA	NA	TRBJ2-5
CASSSRAGDGYTF	TGTGCCAGTAGTTCCCGGGCGGGAGATGGCTACACCTTC	TRBV19	NA	NA	TRBJ1-2
CATSDLSQATPYGYTF	TGTGCCACCAGTGATTTGTCACAGGCAACCCCCTATGGCTACACCTTC	TRBV24-1	few	NA	TRBJ1-2
CASSRDRAYETQYF	TGTGCCAGCTCACGGGACAGGGCTTATGAGACCCAGTACTTC	TRBV18	NA	TRBD1	TRBJ2-5
CASSTGGNEQYF	TGTGCCAGCAGTACAGGGGGAAACGAGCAGTACTTC	TRBV6-2/TRBV6-3	NA	TRBD1	TRBJ2-7
CSVLRVQETQYF	TGCAGCGTGTTGCGGGTCCAAGAGACCCAGTACTTC	TRBV29-1	NA	NA	TRBJ2-5
CASSSPGPLAGLNTGELFF	TGTGCCAGTAGTTCACCAGGCCCCCTAGCGGGACTCAACACCGGGGAGCTGTTTTTT	TRBV19	once	TRBD2	TRBJ2-2
CASSSTTSGRVSYNEQFF	TGTGCCAGCAGTTCCACCACTAGCGGGAGGGTCTCCTACAATGAGCAGTTCTTC	TRBV6-2/TRBV6-3	NA	TRBD2	TRBJ2-1
CASSDQGQGINEQFF	TGTGCCAGCAGCGACCAAGGACAGGGGATCAATGAGCAGTTCTTC	TRBV7-6	NA	TRBD1	TRBJ2-1
CASSIDSSNQPQHF	TGTGCCAGTAGTATAGACAGTAGCAATCAGCCCCAGCATTTT	TRBV19	NA	NA	TRBJ1-5
CASQKTGARDYNEQFF	TGCGCCAGCCAAAAAACAGGGGCGAGGGACTACAATGAGCAGTTCTTC	TRBV5-1	NA	TRBD1	TRBJ2-1
CASSLKTTSYNSPLHF	TGTGCCAGCAGCTTGAAGACAACCTCCTATAATTCACCCCTCCACTTT	TRBV5-5	NA	NA	TRBJ1-6
CASRRQGAVSNQPQHF	TGTGCCAGCAGGAGACAGGGGGCTGTAAGCAATCAGCCCCAGCATTTT	TRBV28	once	TRBD1	TRBJ1-5
CAIAVTGTAHAYGYTF	TGTGCCATCGCTGTCACCGGGACAGCGCATGCTTATGGCTACACCTTC	TRBV10-3	NA	TRBD1	TRBJ1-2
CASSDRGIRETQYF	TGTGCCAGCTCCGACCGGGGGATACGGGAGACCCAGTACTTC	TRBV18	NA	NA	TRBJ2-5
CATKSGGTDTQYF	TGTGCCACCAAATCAGGGGGCACAGATACGCAGTATTTT	TRBV6-5	NA	NA	TRBJ2-3
CASSQRGQFNYGYTF	TGTGCCAGCAGCCAACGGGGTCAGTTTAACTATGGCTACACCTTC	TRBV3-1/TRBV3-2	few	NA	TRBJ1-2
CASSFQTGSTEAFF	TGTGCCAGCAGTTTTCAGACAGGTAGTACTGAAGCTTTCTTT	TRBV28	NA	NA	TRBJ1-1
CASSVDLAGGTDTQYF	TGTGCCAGCAGCGTAGATTTAGCGGGGGGAACAGATACGCAGTATTTT	TRBV9	NA	TRBD2	TRBJ2-3
CARGLAGNTGELFF	TGTGCCAGGGGACTAGCGGGGAACACCGGGGAGCTGTTTTTT	TRBV3-1/TRBV3-2	NA	TRBD2	TRBJ2-2
CASSPGGPGYTF	TGTGCCAGCAGTCCAGGGGGGCCGGGCTACACCTTC	TRBV6-5	NA	TRBD1	TRBJ1-2
CASSLGEIGYTF	TGTGCCAGCAGCTTAGGCGAGATTGGCTACACCTTC	TRBV11-1	few	NA	TRBJ1-2
CASMLGLDSQVKGYTF	TGTGCCAGCATGCTAGGACTGGACAGCCAAGTGAAAGGCTACACCTTC	TRBV2	NA	NA	TRBJ1-2
CARTRVAYEQYF	TGTGCCAGGACCAGGGTAGCCTACGAGCAGTACTTC	TRBV12-1	NA	NA	TRBJ2-7
CASRTGYNEQFF	TGTGCCAGCCGAACGGGCTACAATGAGCAGTTCTTC	TRBV12-3/TRBV12-4	NA	NA	TRBJ2-1
CASRWTSGGADEQFF	TGTGCCAGCCGCTGGACTAGCGGGGGGGCCGATGAGCAGTTCTTC	TRBV6-4	NA	TRBD2	TRBJ2-1
CASSPTGTGWRGNQPQHF	TGTGCCAGCAGTCCCACCGGGACAGGGTGGAGGGGCAATCAGCCCCAGCATTTT	TRBV28	NA	TRBD1	TRBJ1-5
CATSDLPGGSEQFF	TGTGCCACCAGTGATTTGCCGGGGGGCAGTGAGCAGTTCTTC	TRBV24-1	NA	NA	TRBJ2-1
CASSPNRDRGEAFF	TGTGCCAGCAGCCCCAATCGGGACAGGGGTGAAGCTTTCTTT	TRBV7-9	NA	TRBD1	TRBJ1-1
CASSFSQGEKLFF	TGTGCCAGCAGCTTTTCACAGGGGGAAAAACTGTTTTTT	TRBV7-2	NA	TRBD1	TRBJ1-4
CASSLVQGLSEAFF	TGTGCCAGCAGCTTAGTACAGGGGCTCTCTGAAGCTTTCTTT	TRBV7-2	NA	TRBD1	TRBJ1-1
CASSPPSQGGQPQHF	TGTGCCAGCTCACCACCCTCCCAGGGGGGTCAGCCCCAGCATTTT	TRBV18	once	TRBD1	TRBJ1-5
CASTRKTPGVGYNSPLHF	TGTGCCAGCACCCGAAAAACGCCGGGTGTTGGATATAATTCACCCCTCCACTTT	TRBV7-2	NA	NA	TRBJ1-6
CASSFGQTGSPYEQYF	TGTGCCAGCAGCTTTGGACAGACAGGGTCCCCCTACGAGCAGTACTTC	TRBV5-5	few	TRBD1	TRBJ2-7